The 17 T cell receptor beta chains reported below all come from one sample, sequenced in a study of monozygotic twins with inflammatory bowel disease (dated by TCRdb to about 2019). Library preparation used 5' RACE. The instrument was an Illumina HiSeq 2500. TCRdb reprocessed the raw reads; every CDR3 protein sequence is a single record, and DNA is not supplied. The table for this sample shows 400,000 or so distinct CDR3 sequences. Roughly 2.2% of the sample comes from the top ten. Sequenced: blood. The receptors shown here come from a human donor with ulcerative colitis or Crohn's disease, or a healthy co-twin of an affected twin (not recorded which).

This chain links TRBV20-1 with TRBJ2-7; TCRdb calls TRBD1, which cannot be checked without DNA. In germline, CDR1 is DFQATT, CDR2 SNEGSKA (reference sequence). The CDR3 extends over 11 amino acids. CDR3 in amino acids: CSAGPRGEQYF.

The chain links TRBV28 to TRBJ2-1; the TCRdb D gene call, TRBD2, has no DNA to confirm it. The length of the CDR3 is 17 residues. Per the germline V gene, CDR1 is MDHEN and CDR2 is SYDVKM. The CDR3 sequence: CASSFLVAGGQHNEQFF.

The J gene is TRBJ2-7, the V gene TRBV10-3; TCRdb calls TRBD2, which cannot be checked without DNA. The CDR3 spans 15 residues. CDR1 is ENHRY, CDR2 SYGVKD, per germline. CDR3 in amino acids: CAISDGTLSPYEQYF.

This chain uses TRBV29-1 with TRBJ2-5; with no DNA, the TCRdb D assignment of TRBD1 cannot be verified. The germline V gene has CDR1 SQVTM and CDR2 ANQGSEA. This CDR3 is built from 12 residues. Here the CDR3 reads CSVGQGQETQYF.

CDR3 loop: CASNIRQGNMNTEAFF. The chain employs TRBV12-3 or TRBV12-4 and TRBJ1-1; TCRdb gives TRBD1 as the D gene, but with no DNA this cannot be confirmed. This CDR3 is 16 amino acids long.

V gene TRBV29-1 combines with J gene TRBJ1-6; TCRdb picks TRBD1, but there is no DNA to check that call. Germline V gives CDR1 SQVTM, CDR2 ANQGSEA. This CDR3 comprises 13 residues. The CDR3 sequence is CSARTGINSPLHF.

This chain links TRBV5-5 with TRBJ2-1; TCRdb returns TRBD1, unconfirmable since there is no DNA. The CDR3 loop spans 17 amino acids. Germline-derived CDR1 and CDR2 are SGHKS and YYEKEE (reference sequence). CDR3 sequence: CASSFEGARKRVIEQFF.

V usage is TRBV30 and J usage is TRBJ1-4. The CDR3 contains 13 residues. Germline CDR1 reads GTSNPN; CDR2 reads SVGIG (reference sequence). CDR3 sequence: CAWSGGGGEKLFF.

The J gene is TRBJ2-3, the V gene TRBV5-4; with no DNA, the TCRdb D assignment of TRBD2 cannot be verified. CDR3 length: 14 amino acids. Germline V gene lookup returns CDR1 SGHNT and CDR2 YYREEE (reference sequence). The CDR3: CASSPRGGSDTQYF.

The chain couples TRBV5-4 to TRBJ1-5. Germline V gene sequence: CDR1 SGHNT, CDR2 YYREEE (reference sequence). This CDR3 contains 13 residues. The CDR3 sequence is CASSLDHNQPQHF.

This rearrangement joins TRBV29-1 to TRBJ2-5; TCRdb's D call of TRBD1 is untestable without DNA. The CDR3 has 14 amino acids. CDR1 and CDR2 (germline): SQVTM, ANQGSEA. This CDR3 is CSFSRTGLRETQYF. The full variable domain, completed using reference TRBV29-1 and TRBJ2-5, is SAVISQKPSRDICQRGTSLTIQCQVDSQVTMMFWYRQQPGQSLTLIATANQGSEATYESGFVIDKFPISRPNLTFSTLTVSNMSPEDSSIYLCSFSRTGLRETQYFGPGTRLLVL.

V gene TRBV7-9 combines with J gene TRBJ1-2; the TCRdb D gene call, TRBD1, has no DNA to confirm it. This CDR3 is built from 13 residues. Per germline, CDR1 SEHNR and CDR2 FQNEAQ (reference sequence). The CDR3 sequence is CASSLGQGHGYTF.

The chain employs TRBV9 and TRBJ1-1; TCRdb designates TRBD1, a call that cannot be tested without DNA. The CDR3 runs 12 residues. CDR1 is SGDLS and CDR2 is YYNGEE in the germline V gene. CDR3 sequence: CASSAQQGEAFF.

The V and J genes are TRBV20-1 and TRBJ2-1. This CDR3 is built from 14 residues. Per the germline V gene, CDR1 is DFQATT and CDR2 is SNEGSKA (reference sequence). The CDR3 protein is CSARKGINYNEQFF.

The chain combines TRBV12-3 or TRBV12-4 with TRBJ1-6. The CDR3 contains 13 residues. CDR3: CASYSSSSSPLHF.

The chain combines TRBV9 with TRBJ2-1. This CDR3 is built from 12 residues. Germline lookup yields CDR1 SGDLS and CDR2 YYNGEE. The CDR3 sequence: CASSGIGNEQFF.

The CDR3: CATQDRGRITEAFF. The rearrangement uses TRBV19 and TRBJ1-1; lacking DNA, the TRBD1 call made by TCRdb goes unchecked. The CDR3 is 14 residues long. The germline gives CDR1 LNHDA, CDR2 SQIVND (reference sequence).